The entry below describes one TCR beta chain. These data are taken from a study of regulatory T cells in long-lasting Graves disease. TCR beta libraries were built with iRepertoire HTBI primers and Arm-PCR of CDR3 regions. In TCRdb, the multiplex PCR reads were re-called with MiXCR into one record per CDR3 protein. Of about 200,000 distinct CDR3 sequences listed, approximately 20% were seen once; the top ten hold over 20%. Time point meaning: newly diagnosed GD, antithyroid drugs for less than 3 months. PBMC RNA was the source of the TCR library. CDR3 length: 19 amino acids. CDR1 and CDR2 from the germline V gene are SGDLS and YYNGEE. V dropped 0 bases and J dropped 4; count of bases not matched to a gene: 7.

This receptor was identified in a female donor with Graves disease. V gene TRBV9 combines with J gene TRBJ2-1; 16 bases match TRBD2. Sequencing used peripheral blood mononuclear cells (PBMCs), obtained at new diagnosis, from a patient treated with antithyroid drugs. The CDR3 bases are TGTGCCAGCAGCGTAGAGGGGACTAGCGGGAGGGCCGTTTACAATGAGCAGTTCTTC. Its translation is CASSVEGTSGRAVYNEQFF.